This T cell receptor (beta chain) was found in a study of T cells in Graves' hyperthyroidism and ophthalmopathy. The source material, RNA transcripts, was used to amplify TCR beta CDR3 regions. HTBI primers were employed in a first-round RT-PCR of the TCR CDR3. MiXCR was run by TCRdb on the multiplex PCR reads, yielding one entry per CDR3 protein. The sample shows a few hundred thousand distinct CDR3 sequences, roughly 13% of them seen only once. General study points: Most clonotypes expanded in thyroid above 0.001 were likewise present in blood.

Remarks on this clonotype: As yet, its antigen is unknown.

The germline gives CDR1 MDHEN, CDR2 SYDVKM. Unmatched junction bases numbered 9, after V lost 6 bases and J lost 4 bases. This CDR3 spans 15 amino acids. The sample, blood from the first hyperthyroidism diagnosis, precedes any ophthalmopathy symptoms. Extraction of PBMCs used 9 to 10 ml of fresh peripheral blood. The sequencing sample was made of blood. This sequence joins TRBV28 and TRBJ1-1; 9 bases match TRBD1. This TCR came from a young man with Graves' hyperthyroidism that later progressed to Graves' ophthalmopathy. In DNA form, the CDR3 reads TGTGCCAGCAGCCGCCAGGACAGGGGAGCCACTGAAGCTTTCTTT. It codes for CASSRQDRGATEAFF.